This T cell receptor (beta chain) was recovered during a study of neurological immune-mediated disorders. Germline CDR1 and CDR2: DFQATT and SNEGSKA (reference sequence). Trimming shortened V by 4 bases and J by 0 bases, and 12 bases separated the two germline ends. The CDR3 has 14 amino acids. A total of 2 million PBMCs stored at -80 degrees C provided the unsorted libraries. The authors produced cDNA by 5'RACE using 10-nucleotide random UMIs. One entry per CDR3 protein results from TCRdb running MiXCR on the 5' RACE reads. The sample contains about 120,000 distinct CDR3 sequences, 3% to 3.5% of which appear only once. Many counts were recorded for this clonotype. What it recognizes is unknown. Study results and caveats: The multiple sclerosis repertoire cluster had no association with any clinical or MRI feature.

This chain links TRBV20-1 with TRBJ1-1; possible D gene TRBD1, 5 bases. The source of this sequence is a woman in her 30s with multiple sclerosis. The material sequenced was PBMCs. The CDR3 coding sequence is TGCAGTGCTACGCAGACAGTCATGAACACTGAAGCTTTCTTT. As protein: CSATQTVMNTEAFF.